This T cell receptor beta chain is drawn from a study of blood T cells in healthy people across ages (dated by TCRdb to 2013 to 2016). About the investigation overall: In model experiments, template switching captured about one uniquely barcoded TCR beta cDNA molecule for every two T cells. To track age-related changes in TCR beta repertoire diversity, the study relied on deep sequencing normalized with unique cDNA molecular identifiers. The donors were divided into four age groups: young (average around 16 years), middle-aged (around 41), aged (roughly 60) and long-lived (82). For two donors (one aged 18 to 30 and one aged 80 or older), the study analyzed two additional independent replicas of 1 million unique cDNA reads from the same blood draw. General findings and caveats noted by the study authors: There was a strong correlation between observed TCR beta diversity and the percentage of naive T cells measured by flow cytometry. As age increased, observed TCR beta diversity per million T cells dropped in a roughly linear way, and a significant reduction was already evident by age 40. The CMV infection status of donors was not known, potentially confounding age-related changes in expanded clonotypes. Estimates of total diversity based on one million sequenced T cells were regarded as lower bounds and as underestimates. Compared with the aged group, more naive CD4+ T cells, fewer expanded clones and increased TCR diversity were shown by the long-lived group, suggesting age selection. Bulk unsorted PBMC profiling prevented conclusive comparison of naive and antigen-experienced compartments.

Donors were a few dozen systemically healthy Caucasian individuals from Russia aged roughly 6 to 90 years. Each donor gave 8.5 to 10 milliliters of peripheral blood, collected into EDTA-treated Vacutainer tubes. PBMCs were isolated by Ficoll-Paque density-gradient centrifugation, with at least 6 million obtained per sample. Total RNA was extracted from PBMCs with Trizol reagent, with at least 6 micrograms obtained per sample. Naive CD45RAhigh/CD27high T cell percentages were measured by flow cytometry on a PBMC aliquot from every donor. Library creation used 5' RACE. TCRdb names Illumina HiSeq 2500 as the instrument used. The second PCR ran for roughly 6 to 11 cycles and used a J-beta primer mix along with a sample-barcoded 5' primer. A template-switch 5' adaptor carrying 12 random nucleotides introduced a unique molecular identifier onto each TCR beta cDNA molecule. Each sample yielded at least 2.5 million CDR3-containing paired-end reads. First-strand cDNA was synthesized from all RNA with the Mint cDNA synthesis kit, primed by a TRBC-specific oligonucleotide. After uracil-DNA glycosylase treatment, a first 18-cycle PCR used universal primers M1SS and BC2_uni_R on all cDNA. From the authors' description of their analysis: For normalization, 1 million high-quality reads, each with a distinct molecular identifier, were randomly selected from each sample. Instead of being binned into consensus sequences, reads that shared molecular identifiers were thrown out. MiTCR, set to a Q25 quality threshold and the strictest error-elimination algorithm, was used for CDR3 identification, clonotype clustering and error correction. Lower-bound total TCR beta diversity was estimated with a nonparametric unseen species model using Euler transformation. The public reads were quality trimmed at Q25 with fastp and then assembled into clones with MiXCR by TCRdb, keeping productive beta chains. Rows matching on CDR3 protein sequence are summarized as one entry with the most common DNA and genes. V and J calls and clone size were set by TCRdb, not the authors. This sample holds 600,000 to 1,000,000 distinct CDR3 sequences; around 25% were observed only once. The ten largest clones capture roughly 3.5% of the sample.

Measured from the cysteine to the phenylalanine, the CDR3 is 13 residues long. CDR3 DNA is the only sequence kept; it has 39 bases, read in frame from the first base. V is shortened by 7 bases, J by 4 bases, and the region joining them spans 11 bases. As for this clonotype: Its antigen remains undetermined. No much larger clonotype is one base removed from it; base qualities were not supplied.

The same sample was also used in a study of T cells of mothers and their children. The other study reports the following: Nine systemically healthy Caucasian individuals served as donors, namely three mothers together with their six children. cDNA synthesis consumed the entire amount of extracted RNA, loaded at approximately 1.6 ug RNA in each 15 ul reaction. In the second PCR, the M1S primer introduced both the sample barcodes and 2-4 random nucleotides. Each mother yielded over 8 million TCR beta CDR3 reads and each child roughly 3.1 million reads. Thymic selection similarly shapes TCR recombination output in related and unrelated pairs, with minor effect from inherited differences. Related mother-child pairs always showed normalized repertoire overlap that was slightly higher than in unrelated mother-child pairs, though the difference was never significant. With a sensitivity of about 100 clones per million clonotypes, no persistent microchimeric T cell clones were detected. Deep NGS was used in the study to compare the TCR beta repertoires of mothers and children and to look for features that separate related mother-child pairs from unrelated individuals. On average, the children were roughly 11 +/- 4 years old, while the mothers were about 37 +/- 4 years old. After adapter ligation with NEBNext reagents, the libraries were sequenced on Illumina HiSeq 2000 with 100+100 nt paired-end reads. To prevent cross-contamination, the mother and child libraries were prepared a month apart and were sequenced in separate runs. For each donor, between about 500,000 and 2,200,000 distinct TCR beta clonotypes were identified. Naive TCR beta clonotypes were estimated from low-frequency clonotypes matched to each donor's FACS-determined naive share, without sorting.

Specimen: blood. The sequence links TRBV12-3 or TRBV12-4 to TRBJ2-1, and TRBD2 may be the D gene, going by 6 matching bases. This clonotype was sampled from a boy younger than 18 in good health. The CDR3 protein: CASNLGGYNEQFF. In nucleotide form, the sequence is TGTGCCAGCAATCTCGGAGGGTACAATGAGCAGTTCTTC.